Reported below is one T cell receptor (beta chain). The V end was cut by 5 bases, the J end by 3 bases, with 13 bases between. Germline CDR1 is PRHDT and CDR2 is FYEKMQ (reference sequence). This CDR3 has 14 amino acids. This entry is derived from a study of blood T cell repertoires in COVID-19. The table came from immunoSEQ multiplex PCR; TCRdb's copy has only in-frame clones and leaves some out. The data contain over 150,000 clones, around 85% of them seen just once; the ten biggest clones take up 6.2%. Sequencing input: PBMCs or T cells enriched from blood (not recorded which). V and J are TRBV13 and TRBJ1-1, with a tentative D call TRBD1 (5 bases). The clonotype originates from a man aged 40-50 years who had recovered from COVID-19. The CDR3 spells CASSDTTGDTEAFF. As DNA, the CDR3 is TGTGCCAGCAGCGACACTACAGGTGACACTGAAGCTTTCTTT.